This TCR beta chain was identified in a study of shared clonotypes between healthy human individuals. Each subset's genomic DNA was split evenly across several immunoSEQ plates. Sequenced by immunoSEQ multiplex PCR; TCRdb stores in-frame clones only, minus some. The sample yields roughly 110,000 clones, 55% to 70% seen once. V lost 6 bases, J lost 6 bases, and 14 bases lay in between. CDR1 is MNHNY and CDR2 is SVGAGI in the germline V gene (reference sequence). This CDR3 has 14 amino acids. General study results and limits: Naive CD4 clonotypes overlapped across a few donors at about 5.2%. Generation probability values for non-shared clonotypes were lower than those for clonotypes shared by all four donors.

Combination of CD45RO+ cells with CCR7-negative CD45RA+ TemRA cells was used for CD8 memory. Sample share makes this clone medium-sized. The antigen is undetermined. The source material was memory CD8+ T cells sorted from blood. Specified subset: CD45RO+ cells pooled with CCR7-negative TemRA cells. The origin of this receptor is a woman aged 25 to 39 in good health. The V call is TRBV6-6, the J call TRBJ1-4; D is possibly TRBD1 (5 bases). The CDR3 nucleotides read TGTGCCAGCAGGTCGGAGGGGATGGATGAAAAACTGTTTTTT. Its translation: CASRSEGMDEKLFF.